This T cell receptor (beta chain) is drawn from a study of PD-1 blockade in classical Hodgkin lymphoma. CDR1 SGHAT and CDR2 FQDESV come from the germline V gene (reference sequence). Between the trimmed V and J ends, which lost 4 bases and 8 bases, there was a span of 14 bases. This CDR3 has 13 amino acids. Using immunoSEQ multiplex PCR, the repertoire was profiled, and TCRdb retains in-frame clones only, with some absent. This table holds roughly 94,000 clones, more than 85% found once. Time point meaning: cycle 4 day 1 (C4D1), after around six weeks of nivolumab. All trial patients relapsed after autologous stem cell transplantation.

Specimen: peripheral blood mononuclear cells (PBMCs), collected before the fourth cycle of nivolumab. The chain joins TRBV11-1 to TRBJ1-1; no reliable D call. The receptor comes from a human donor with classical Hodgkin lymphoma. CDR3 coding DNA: TGTGCCAGCAGCTCCGCTTTAAGGGAAGAAGCTTTCTTT. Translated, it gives CASSSALREEAFF.